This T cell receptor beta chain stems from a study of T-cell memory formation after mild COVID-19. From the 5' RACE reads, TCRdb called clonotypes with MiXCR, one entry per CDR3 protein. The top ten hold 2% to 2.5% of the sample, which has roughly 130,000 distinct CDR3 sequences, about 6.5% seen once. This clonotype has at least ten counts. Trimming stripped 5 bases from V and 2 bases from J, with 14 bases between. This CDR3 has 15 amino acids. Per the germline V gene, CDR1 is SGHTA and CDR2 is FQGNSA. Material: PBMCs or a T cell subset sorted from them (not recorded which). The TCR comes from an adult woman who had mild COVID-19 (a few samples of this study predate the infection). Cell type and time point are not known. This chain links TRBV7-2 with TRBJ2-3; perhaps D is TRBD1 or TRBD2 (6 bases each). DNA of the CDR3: TGTGCCAGCAGCCCGAGGAGGGGGGCCACAGATACGCAGTATTTT. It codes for CASSPRRGATDTQYF. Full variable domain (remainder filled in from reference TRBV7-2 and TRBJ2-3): GAGVSQSPSNKVTEKGKDVELRCDPISGHTALYWYRQSLGQGLEFLIYFQGNSAPDKSGLPSDRFSAERTGGSVSTLTIQRTQQEDSAVYLCASSPRRGATDTQYFGPGTRLTVL.